These 20 T cell receptor beta chains came from one sample sequenced in a study of T cell repertoires in cytomegalovirus infection. TCRdb reprocessed the reads with MiXCR, giving one entry per CDR3 protein. Seen here are roughly 920,000 distinct CDR3 sequences, approximately 31% observed once, and the top ten hold 11% to 15%. For these receptors, no antigen is known. Sequenced material: cultured CD8+ T cells from PBMCs, taken from culture after CMV antigen stimulation. These receptors all come from a human donor in good health (CMV status not recorded). Some clones in this sample may be carry-over from other donors' samples.

The chain is built from TRBV6-6 and TRBJ2-7, with 11 bases matching TRBD2. Germline V gene data show CDR1 as MNHNY and CDR2 as SVGAGI (reference sequence). The CDR3 is 15 residues long. J lost 0 bases, V lost 7 bases, and 5 bases had no gene match. The CDR3 bases are TGTGCCAGCAACCCTAGCGGGGGGAGCTCCTACGAGCAGTACTTC. The encoded protein is CASNPSGGSSYEQYF.

The chain recombines TRBV9 with TRBJ2-5, with TRBD2 matching over 7 bases. The CDR3 sequence is 17 residues long. The V segment lost 0 bases and the J segment 5 bases; nucleotides outside the gene matches: 13. CDR1 and CDR2 from the germline V gene are SGDLS and YYNGEE. DNA of the CDR3: TGTGCCAGCAGCGTAGGGGGGGGGGTCTCCTTTTGGGAGACCCAGTACTTC. Protein sequence: CASSVGGGVSFWETQYF.

V is TRBV7-8 and J is TRBJ1-5, with D hard to call. Germline V gives CDR1 SGHVS, CDR2 FQNEAQ. Trimming removed 7 bases at V and 2 bases at J, with 6 bases between. CDR3 length: 12 residues. The CDR3 region has the DNA TGTGCCAGCAACTCTGGCAATCAGCCCCAGCATTTT. It encodes CASNSGNQPQHF.

The chain links TRBV6-2 or TRBV6-3 to TRBJ2-2; 8 bases match TRBD1. The CDR3 has 16 residues. Germline V gene lookup returns CDR1 MNHEY and CDR2 SVGEGT. V gave up 6 bases and J gave up 4 bases; unmatched junction bases: 10. The CDR3 DNA is TGTGCCAGCAGAGATATCCAGGGGGCGGGCACCGGGGAGCTGTTTTTT. Translated, it gives CASRDIQGAGTGELFF.

V gene TRBV27 combines with J gene TRBJ2-7, with 7 bases matching TRBD2. The CDR3 is made up of 15 amino acids. Germline CDR1 is MNHEY and CDR2 is SMNVEV (reference sequence). Unmatched junction bases numbered 4, after V lost 2 bases and J lost 0 bases. The CDR3: CASSLMGGDSYEQYF. The CDR3 DNA sequence: TGTGCCAGCAGTTTAATGGGGGGGGACTCCTACGAGCAGTACTTC.

On this clonotype itself: A read error may be the cause here, since a much bigger clone is one base away. The V and J genes are TRBV6-2 or TRBV6-3 and TRBJ2-1; unclear D gene. The V and J ends lost 8 bases and 2 bases respectively, with 13 bases between them. The CDR3 is 14 residues long. The V gene's germline CDR1 is MNHEY and CDR2 SVGEGT. The CDR3 spells CASHSGLPYNEQFF. CDR3 nucleotides: TGTGCCAGCCACTCCGGGCTTCCCTACAATGAGCAGTTCTTC.

This chain joins TRBV12-3 or TRBV12-4 and TRBJ1-3, with TRBD1 as a possible D gene (6 bases). The V gene lost 5 bases and the J gene lost 0 bases, with 17 bases spanning the gap. The CDR3 is 17 amino acids. The CDR3 coding sequence is TGTGCCAGCAGTCCCCCCTTTCTAGGGGGCTCTGGAAACACCATATATTTT. Protein: CASSPPFLGGSGNTIYF.

The V gene is TRBV9, the J gene TRBJ2-1; a possible D gene is TRBD2 (6 bases). Germline CDR1 SGDLS, CDR2 YYNGEE. This CDR3 has 11 residues. The CDR3 DNA follows: TGTGTCAGTGGGGGGTACAATGAGCAGTTCTTC. Protein product: CVSGGYNEQFF.

This clonotype was detected only a few times. A much larger clonotype is one base distant, so this may be a read error. The CDR3 spells CASRAETFSTETFF. In DNA form, the CDR3 reads TGTGCCAGCAGAGCCGAGACCTTCAGCACTGAAACTTTCTTT. This chain joins TRBV27 and TRBJ1-1; D gene unclear. This CDR3 comprises 14 residues. CDR1 MNHEY and CDR2 SMNVEV come from the germline V gene (reference sequence).

This clonotype was detected a few times. CDR3 in DNA: TGTGCCAGCAGTTTACAGGGGCTACGTACAGATACGCAGTATTTT. It encodes CASSLQGLRTDTQYF. The gene calls are TRBV2 and TRBJ2-3; 7 bases agree with TRBD1. This CDR3 is built from 15 residues. Germline V gene data show CDR1 as SNHLY and CDR2 as FYNNEI. Unmatched junction bases numbered 8, after V lost 5 bases and J lost 3 bases.

This chain connects TRBV6-5 to TRBJ1-5; D possibly corresponds to TRBD1 (6 bases). Germline V lookup: CDR1 MNHEY, CDR2 SVGAGI. CDR3 length: 15 residues. Trimming took 6 bases from V and 0 from J, leaving 12 bases between them. The CDR3: CASSTLGGSNQPQHF. CDR3 DNA sequence: TGTGCCAGCAGCACACTAGGGGGTAGCAATCAGCCCCAGCATTTT.

This clonotype was counted only a few times. The chain uses TRBV28 and TRBJ2-5; perhaps TRBD1 as D (5 bases). Germline V gives CDR1 MDHEN, CDR2 SYDVKM. V lost 4 bases, J lost 4 bases, and 22 bases lay in between. The CDR3 is 17 amino acids. The CDR3: CASSSVSKGLEGETQYF. The DNA of the CDR3 is TGTGCCAGCAGTTCCGTCTCGAAGGGGCTTGAAGGAGAGACCCAGTACTTC.

This clonotype was observed a few times. The chain links TRBV15 to TRBJ2-1, with a weak D call TRBD1 (6 bases). V lost 8 bases and J lost 4, with 9 bases in between. Germline CDR1 and CDR2: LNHNV and YYDKDF (reference sequence). The CDR3 spans 12 residues. The CDR3 reads CATRDTYNEQFF. CDR3 sequence (DNA): TGTGCCACCCGGGACACGTACAATGAGCAGTTCTTC.

This clonotype was recorded at least ten times. V is TRBV10-2 and J is TRBJ1-1; possibly TRBD1 for D (5 bases). The germline V gene encodes CDR1 WSHSY and CDR2 SAAADI. CDR3 length: 13 amino acids. Trimming stripped 2 bases from V and 4 bases from J, with 8 bases between. The CDR3 bases are TGCGCCAGCAGTGAGGGGGCTGGCACTGAAGCTTTCTTT. Protein: CASSEGAGTEAFF.

CDR3 sequence: CASSPGDNYEQYV. CDR3 bases: TGTGCCAGCAGTCCCGGGGACAACTACGAGCAGTACGTC. This rearrangement joins TRBV28 to TRBJ2-7, with D perhaps matching TRBD1 (6 bases). V was trimmed by 5 bases and J by 3 bases, leaving 11 bases between them. The germline gives CDR1 MDHEN, CDR2 SYDVKM. This CDR3 region has 13 residues.

This clonotype was seen only a few times. J is TRBJ2-7 and V is TRBV5-8; TRBD1 might be the D (6 bases). The CDR3 loop spans 15 amino acids. The germline V gene has CDR1 SGHTS and CDR2 YDEGEE. Trimming took off 4 bases at V and 3 bases at J, with 17 bases between the two ends. This CDR3 is CASSRNRAKDYEQYV. The CDR3 DNA reads as TGTGCCAGCAGCAGGAACAGGGCCAAGGACTACGAGCAGTACGTC.

This clonotype was counted at least ten times. The V gene is TRBV7-2, the J gene TRBJ1-4; D unresolved. The CDR3 covers 15 residues. With 5 bases removed from V and 5 bases from J, the gap between germline ends came to 15 bases. Germline assignment: CDR1 SGHTA and CDR2 FQGNSA. The CDR3 bases are TGTGCCAGCAGCGAAGAAGGGCGGTGGAATGAAAAACTGTTTTTT. It encodes CASSEEGRWNEKLFF.

About this clonotype itself: One junction end does not reproduce the germline sequence, and a read error may be involved. The chain employs TRBV19 and TRBJ1-5, with 8 bases identical to TRBD1. The CDR3 runs to 14 residues. Germline assignment: CDR1 LNHDA and CDR2 SQIVND (reference sequence). The CDR3 region has the DNA TGTGCCAGTAGTATGACGTCGCAGGGGGCTCCCTCGGGTTTT. It codes for CASSMTSQGAPSGF.

J is TRBJ1-1 and V is TRBV5-4, with 7 bases identical to TRBD1. Germline CDR1 and CDR2: SGHNT and YYREEE (reference sequence). The CDR3 covers 14 residues. V gave up 0 bases and J gave up 6 bases; unmatched junction bases: 5. The CDR3 bases are TGTGCCAGCAGCTTGGAATTAGGGACAGCTGAAGCTTTCTTT. As protein: CASSLELGTAEAFF.

This clonotype has at least ten counts. The CDR3 reads CAISQAVEGSYNEQFF. The CDR3 DNA follows: TGTGCCATCAGCCAAGCGGTTGAAGGATCCTACAATGAGCAGTTCTTC. This chain links TRBV10-3 with TRBJ2-1; D possibly corresponds to TRBD2 (5 bases). Per germline, CDR1 ENHRY and CDR2 SYGVKD. V was trimmed by 6 bases and J by 1 base, leaving 16 bases between them. The CDR3 runs to 16 residues.